The 10 T cell receptor beta chains in this list originate from one sample, sequenced in a study of blood T cell repertoires in COVID-19 (dated by TCRdb to the early 2020s). Preparation of the library involved the immunoSEQ multiplex PCR assay. TCRdb took over this immuneACCESS table, retaining in-frame rearrangements with V and J assigned. Such tables are incomplete; in checked studies, under half of the missing clones stem from an unresolved V gene, and the remainder is unexplained. The sample table holds around 100,000 clones, of which 89% were seen once. Approximately 3.6% of the sample comes from the top ten. Sequencing was carried out using peripheral blood. The receptor set was obtained from an older woman with acute or convalescent COVID-19.

The chain employs TRBV5-8 and TRBJ1-2; 7 bases agree with TRBD1. The V and J ends lost 4 bases and 8 bases, in that order; junction bases with no gene match: 8. Germline lookup yields CDR1 SGHTS and CDR2 YDEGEE. The CDR3 loop spans 13 amino acids. CDR3 loop: CASSQRQGRGYTF. CDR3 coding DNA: TGTGCCAGCAGCCAACGACAGGGAAGGGGCTACACCTTC.

The chain employs TRBV7-2 and TRBJ1-5; possible D gene TRBD1, 6 bases. This CDR3 comprises 14 residues. Germline V gives CDR1 SGHTA, CDR2 FQGNSA. Trimming removed 1 base from V and 7 bases from J, with 11 bases in between. The CDR3 DNA reads as TGTGCCAGCAGCTTAGTACAGGGCGAACAGCCCCAGCATTTT. Translating gives CASSLVQGEQPQHF. Filled out from reference TRBV7-2 and TRBJ1-5, the complete variable domain reads GAGVSQSPSNKVTEKGKDVELRCDPISGHTALYWYRQSLGQGLEFLIYFQGNSAPDKSGLPSDRFSAERTGGSVSTLTIQRTQQEDSAVYLCASSLVQGEQPQHFGDGTRLSIL.

Worth noting for this clone: Other DNA sequences in the sample encode the same CDR3. The chain has TRBV5-4 and TRBJ2-1; D is perhaps TRBD2 (5 bases). This CDR3 comprises 16 residues. Germline-derived CDR1 and CDR2 are SGHNT and YYREEE (reference sequence). Between the trimmed V and J ends, which lost 0 bases and 1 base, there was a span of 11 bases. The CDR3 DNA follows: TGTGCCAGCAGCTTGGGAGGGTCGGGTTCCTACAATGAGCAGTTCTTC. Encoded protein: CASSLGGSGSYNEQFF. Drawing the rest from reference TRBV5-4 and TRBJ2-1, the complete variable domain is ETGVTQSPTHLIKTRGQQVTLRCSSQSGHNTVSWYQQALGQGPQFIFQYYREEENGRGNFPPRFSGLQFPNYSSELNVNALELDDSALYLCASSLGGSGSYNEQFFGPGTRLTVL.

V and J are TRBV19 and TRBJ1-1; D unclear. From germline, CDR1 is LNHDA and CDR2 SQIVND (reference sequence). V was trimmed by 0 bases and J by 1 base, leaving 12 bases between them. The CDR3 has 16 amino acids. The CDR3 protein is CASSIDEGAPNTEAFF. CDR3 nucleotides: TGTGCCAGTAGTATAGATGAGGGCGCACCGAACACTGAAGCTTTCTTT.

This clone appeared once. The rearrangement joins TRBV2 to TRBJ2-1; 8 bases line up with TRBD2. The CDR3 contains 15 residues. CDR1 SNHLY and CDR2 FYNNEI come from the germline V gene. V was pared by 3 bases and J by 5 bases, with 6 bases of the junction left unmatched. CDR3: CASSELGTSHNEQFF. CDR3 in DNA: TGTGCCAGCAGTGAGCTTGGGACTAGTCACAATGAGCAGTTCTTC.

V gene TRBV28 combines with J gene TRBJ1-1, with TRBD1 as a possible D gene (6 bases). Trimming took 2 bases from V and 0 from J, leaving 10 bases between them. The CDR3 consists of 15 residues. Germline V gene data show CDR1 as MDHEN and CDR2 as SYDVKM. This CDR3 reads CASSLPDRLNTEAFF. CDR3 DNA: TGTGCCAGCAGTTTACCTGACAGGTTGAACACTGAAGCTTTCTTT.

V is TRBV19 and J is TRBJ2-1; TRBD2 aligns across 11 bases. V shed 6 bases, J shed 4 bases, and the junction held 11 bases outside the gene matches. The germline gives CDR1 LNHDA, CDR2 SQIVND (reference sequence). This CDR3 has 17 amino acids. Written as DNA, the CDR3 is TGTGCCAGTAGGCTCCAGGCCGGGACTAGCGGTTACAATGAGCAGTTCTTC. Its translation is CASRLQAGTSGYNEQFF.

The V call is TRBV18, the J call TRBJ2-2; D gene uncertain. Germline V lookup: CDR1 KGHSH, CDR2 LQKENI. V gave up 2 bases and J gave up 6 bases, with 10 bases separating them. CDR3 size: 14 residues. CDR3 amino acids: CASSPTLTPGELFF. The CDR3 nucleotides are TGTGCCAGCTCACCAACCCTAACTCCCGGGGAGCTGTTTTTT.

The chain joins TRBV9 to TRBJ2-5, with TRBD2 identical over 7 bases. In germline, CDR1 is SGDLS, CDR2 YYNGEE. CDR3 length: 14 residues. Trimming cost V 3 bases and J 2 bases; bases outside gene matches: 4. The CDR3 nucleotides read TGTGCCAGCAGCGCTAGCGGATCGCAAGAGACCCAGTACTTC. This codes for CASSASGSQETQYF.

This chain uses TRBV7-6 with TRBJ2-1, with no clear D. V was trimmed by 2 bases and J by 0 bases, leaving 8 bases between them. This CDR3 has 15 residues. Germline V gene sequence: CDR1 SGHVS, CDR2 FNYEAQ. This CDR3 reads CASSLKGGSYNEQFF. CDR3 DNA sequence: TGTGCCAGCAGCTTAAAAGGCGGCTCCTACAATGAGCAGTTCTTC.